Listed below are T cell receptor beta chains from one sample, sequenced in a study of response to subunit inactivated influenza vaccine. TCRdb reanalysed the RT-PCR reads using MiXCR and keeps one entry per CDR3 protein. The data contain 550,000 to 600,000 distinct CDR3 sequences, over 9.5% of them singletons. This specimen was PBMCs from blood, taken on the day of vaccination. The origin of the receptors is a man aged 45 to 65 who received an inactivated influenza vaccine. Both conserved end residues are trimmed from each CDR3. The order of the fields is J gene, V gene, clone size, CDR3 protein. The size entry is marked missing in some rows and otherwise reads once, few, many or a size class.

j_call: TRBJ2-2; v_call: TRBV12-3/TRBV12-4; clone_size: few; cdr3_aa: ASSLAVSNTGELF
j_call: TRBJ2-2; v_call: TRBV5-1; clone_size: -; cdr3_aa: ASSDGSANTGELF
j_call: TRBJ2-1; v_call: TRBV20-1; clone_size: -; cdr3_aa: SARDPFWEGVRDEQF
j_call: TRBJ2-7; v_call: TRBV6-2/TRBV6-3; clone_size: -; cdr3_aa: ASTIAGGPSDEQY
j_call: TRBJ2-7; v_call: TRBV6-2/TRBV6-3; clone_size: few; cdr3_aa: ASRPSGGATYEQY
j_call: TRBJ1-1; v_call: TRBV6-2/TRBV6-3; clone_size: few; cdr3_aa: ASSIDRVVTEAF
j_call: TRBJ1-1; v_call: TRBV2; clone_size: few; cdr3_aa: ASSDRTGMNTEAF
j_call: TRBJ1-5; v_call: TRBV5-5; clone_size: -; cdr3_aa: ASSSDTYQPQH
j_call: TRBJ2-1; v_call: TRBV25-1; clone_size: few; cdr3_aa: ASSPPLLAVDNEQF
j_call: TRBJ2-3; v_call: TRBV20-1; clone_size: -; cdr3_aa: SAEDRGDTDTQY
j_call: TRBJ2-3; v_call: TRBV7-2; clone_size: few; cdr3_aa: ASRPAGGPSDTQY
j_call: TRBJ2-2; v_call: TRBV7-8; clone_size: -; cdr3_aa: ASSLREGGTGELF
j_call: TRBJ2-2; v_call: TRBV5-5; clone_size: many; cdr3_aa: ASSRVGTTNTGELF
j_call: TRBJ2-7; v_call: TRBV10-2; clone_size: few; cdr3_aa: ATGPIRETGAYEQY
j_call: TRBJ2-1; v_call: TRBV27; clone_size: -; cdr3_aa: ASSPMAGSNEQF
j_call: TRBJ2-1; v_call: TRBV28; clone_size: few; cdr3_aa: ASKYGGAYNEQF
j_call: TRBJ2-7; v_call: TRBV28; clone_size: many; cdr3_aa: ASSSPRGIAYEQY
j_call: TRBJ1-6; v_call: TRBV6-1; clone_size: -; cdr3_aa: ASSFIGANSPLH
j_call: TRBJ1-5; v_call: TRBV5-5; clone_size: few; cdr3_aa: ASRSGTGLGQPQH
j_call: TRBJ2-5; v_call: TRBV28; clone_size: -; cdr3_aa: ASSPIGVSRTQY
j_call: TRBJ1-5; v_call: TRBV28; clone_size: few; cdr3_aa: ASRLGGSNQPQH
j_call: TRBJ1-4; v_call: TRBV5-1; clone_size: -; cdr3_aa: ASSQGRGANEKLF
j_call: TRBJ2-7; v_call: TRBV7-2; clone_size: few; cdr3_aa: ASSLQGGRGDYEQY
j_call: TRBJ2-3; v_call: TRBV4-3; clone_size: many; cdr3_aa: ASSHGRSSTDTQY
j_call: TRBJ2-1; v_call: TRBV20-1; clone_size: few; cdr3_aa: SARREYSNEQF
j_call: TRBJ1-2; v_call: TRBV12-3/TRBV12-4; clone_size: few; cdr3_aa: ASNKDRGVGYT
j_call: TRBJ2-2; v_call: TRBV25-1; clone_size: few; cdr3_aa: ASSEYGQGITGELF
j_call: TRBJ1-1; v_call: TRBV3-1; clone_size: -; cdr3_aa: ASSQVPLTNSGAEAF
j_call: TRBJ2-4; v_call: TRBV12-3/TRBV12-4; clone_size: -; cdr3_aa: ASSLGGQGAGY
j_call: TRBJ2-1; v_call: TRBV6-5; clone_size: -; cdr3_aa: ASSYGGAGGSYNEQF
j_call: TRBJ1-1; v_call: TRBV5-1; clone_size: few; cdr3_aa: ASSPTPTLNTEAF